Listed below are T cell receptor beta chains from one sample, sequenced in a study of human T cells and chemical hapten exposure. Each CDR3 protein gets one entry after TCRdb re-called the RACE reads with MiXCR. The sample has roughly 360,000 distinct CDR3 sequences; roughly 4.8% are singletons. The starting material was whole blood, obtained in connection with sensitization to the hapten diphenylcyclopropenone (DPC). The receptors here all came from a woman aged 45 to 65 with alopecia areata. Some clones in this sample may be carry-over from other donors' samples. The CDR3 runs from the conserved cysteine through the conserved F or W. A D gene is named only where the DNA matches it firmly. Where a row states a size, it is once, few, many or the class of an expanded clone; other rows omit it.

d_gene: -
j_gene: TRBJ2-7
v_gene: TRBV7-9
abundance: many
CDR3nt: TGTGCCAGCAGCTTAGCAGGGCAGGGTACTTACGAGCAGTACTTC
CDR3aa: CASSLAGQGTYEQYF

d_gene: TRBD1
j_gene: TRBJ2-6
v_gene: TRBV9
abundance: many
CDR3nt: TGTGCCAGCAGCCTTAGACAGGGGGGCTCCTCTGGGGCCAACGTCCTGACTTTC
CDR3aa: CASSLRQGGSSGANVLTF

d_gene: TRBD2
j_gene: TRBJ2-5
v_gene: TRBV11-2
abundance: many
CDR3nt: TGTGCCAGCAGCTGGGGGGGAGAGACCCAGTACTTC
CDR3aa: CASSWGGETQYF

d_gene: TRBD2
j_gene: TRBJ2-1
v_gene: TRBV7-9
abundance: many
CDR3nt: TGTGCCAGCAGCCTAACGACTAGCGGGGGCGGTGAGCAGTTCTTC
CDR3aa: CASSLTTSGGGEQFF

d_gene: TRBD2
j_gene: TRBJ2-1
v_gene: TRBV27
abundance: many
CDR3nt: TGTGCCAGCAGTTTAACTAGCGGGGTATACAATGAGCAGTTCTTC
CDR3aa: CASSLTSGVYNEQFF

d_gene: TRBD2
j_gene: TRBJ2-3
v_gene: TRBV20-1
abundance: few
CDR3nt: TGCAGTGCTAGAGATCGGATAGCGGGAGAGTGGGATACGCAGTATTTT
CDR3aa: CSARDRIAGEWDTQYF

d_gene: TRBD1
j_gene: TRBJ2-7
v_gene: TRBV9
abundance: many
CDR3nt: TGTGCCAGCAGCGACGGGACAGGGGGCCTGGGCGAGCAGTACTTC
CDR3aa: CASSDGTGGLGEQYF

d_gene: -
j_gene: TRBJ2-7
v_gene: TRBV4-1
abundance: few
CDR3nt: TGCGCCAGCAGCCCGACACTGATTTCCTACGAGCAGTACTTC
CDR3aa: CASSPTLISYEQYF

d_gene: -
j_gene: TRBJ2-1
v_gene: TRBV10-3
abundance: few
CDR3nt: TGTGCCGTGGTTAGCGGTAGTCAGCAGTTCTTC
CDR3aa: CAVVSGSQQFF

d_gene: TRBD2
j_gene: TRBJ2-7
v_gene: TRBV11-2
abundance: many
CDR3nt: TGTGCCAGCAGCTTATCCGGGCTAGCGGCCGCCTACGAGCAGTACTTC
CDR3aa: CASSLSGLAAAYEQYF

d_gene: -
j_gene: TRBJ2-3
v_gene: TRBV2
abundance: many
CDR3nt: TGTGCCAGCAACGCGGACCTTAGCACAGATACGCAGTATTTT
CDR3aa: CASNADLSTDTQYF

d_gene: TRBD1
j_gene: TRBJ1-3
v_gene: TRBV27
abundance: few
CDR3nt: TGTGCCAGCAGTTCTGTGTACAGGGGGCGGAAAGGAAACACCATATATTTT
CDR3aa: CASSSVYRGRKGNTIYF

d_gene: -
j_gene: TRBJ1-2
v_gene: TRBV5-1
abundance: few
CDR3nt: TGCGCCAGCAGCTCGCAAGGACGTCAAGGCTACACCTTC
CDR3aa: CASSSQGRQGYTF

d_gene: -
j_gene: TRBJ2-1
v_gene: TRBV5-1
abundance: many
CDR3nt: TGCGCCAGCAGCTTGATGGCGGGCGCATACAATGAGCAGTTCTTC
CDR3aa: CASSLMAGAYNEQFF

d_gene: -
j_gene: TRBJ1-6
v_gene: TRBV30
abundance: -
CDR3nt: TGTGCCAGCCGAGGTGGGGCTGAGAATTCACCCCTCCACTTT
CDR3aa: CASRGGAENSPLHF

d_gene: TRBD1
j_gene: TRBJ1-5
v_gene: TRBV12-3/TRBV12-4
abundance: many
CDR3nt: TGTGCCAGCAGACGTACAGGGGGCGCATCCCAGCCCCAGCATTTT
CDR3aa: CASRRTGGASQPQHF

d_gene: -
j_gene: TRBJ2-3
v_gene: TRBV20-1
abundance: many
CDR3nt: TGCAGTGCTAGCCGATTACAGGGAGATACGCAGTATTTT
CDR3aa: CSASRLQGDTQYF

d_gene: TRBD2
j_gene: TRBJ2-1
v_gene: TRBV28
abundance: many
CDR3nt: TGTGCCAGCAGCATCCCGGGACTAGCGGGGAGGGACAATGAGCAGTTCTTC
CDR3aa: CASSIPGLAGRDNEQFF

d_gene: -
j_gene: TRBJ2-7
v_gene: TRBV18
abundance: many
CDR3nt: TGTGCCAGCTCACCACCTACCACGTACGAGCAGTACTTC
CDR3aa: CASSPPTTYEQYF

d_gene: -
j_gene: TRBJ2-7
v_gene: TRBV9
abundance: many
CDR3nt: TGTGCCAGCAGTGCCGGGGGCAGGCCCTACGAGCAGTACTTC
CDR3aa: CASSAGGRPYEQYF

d_gene: -
j_gene: TRBJ2-2
v_gene: TRBV3-1
abundance: -
CDR3nt: TGTGCCAGCAGCCAAGAGATGGGGGCGTCCCCCGGGGAGCTGTTTTTT
CDR3aa: CASSQEMGASPGELFF

d_gene: -
j_gene: TRBJ2-4
v_gene: TRBV12-5
abundance: few
CDR3nt: TGTGCTAGTGGACAGGGAATAATAGCCAAAAACATTCAGTACTTC
CDR3aa: CASGQGIIAKNIQYF

d_gene: -
j_gene: TRBJ2-4
v_gene: TRBV20-1
abundance: many
CDR3nt: TGCAGTGCTAGAGATAGGACTGCCCCCAAAAACATTCAGTACTTC
CDR3aa: CSARDRTAPKNIQYF

d_gene: -
j_gene: TRBJ1-1
v_gene: TRBV12-3/TRBV12-4
abundance: many
CDR3nt: TGTGCCAGCAGACAGGGTGGCGGGACTGAAGCTTTCTTT
CDR3aa: CASRQGGGTEAFF

d_gene: -
j_gene: TRBJ2-7
v_gene: TRBV3-1
abundance: many
CDR3nt: TGTGCCAGCAACCGGGGGACTGGCGACGAGCAGTACTTC
CDR3aa: CASNRGTGDEQYF

d_gene: -
j_gene: TRBJ1-1
v_gene: TRBV2
abundance: many
CDR3nt: TGTGCCAGCAGTGAAGCTACGGGGGGAGTTAACACTGAAGCTTTCTTT
CDR3aa: CASSEATGGVNTEAFF

d_gene: TRBD2
j_gene: TRBJ2-2
v_gene: TRBV7-9
abundance: many
CDR3nt: TGTGCCAGCAGCTTGGCTAGCGGGTCGAACACCGGGGAGCTGTTTTTT
CDR3aa: CASSLASGSNTGELFF

d_gene: TRBD1
j_gene: TRBJ1-1
v_gene: TRBV4-1
abundance: many
CDR3nt: TGCGCCAGCAGCCAAGCGACAGGGGTTGAAGCTTTCTTT
CDR3aa: CASSQATGVEAFF

d_gene: TRBD1
j_gene: TRBJ1-5
v_gene: TRBV20-1
abundance: many
CDR3nt: TGCAGTGCTAGGGACAGGGATCATCAGCCCCAGCATTTT
CDR3aa: CSARDRDHQPQHF

d_gene: -
j_gene: TRBJ1-4
v_gene: TRBV11-2
abundance: many
CDR3nt: TGTGCCAGCAGCCTAGGGTCCGGGTTTAATGAACTGTTTTTT
CDR3aa: CASSLGSGFNELFF

d_gene: -
j_gene: TRBJ1-1
v_gene: TRBV20-1
abundance: many
CDR3nt: TGCAGTGCCCGATCGCCTCAGGGGACTCGACCGAACACTGAAGCTTTCTTT
CDR3aa: CSARSPQGTRPNTEAFF

d_gene: -
j_gene: TRBJ1-6
v_gene: TRBV12-3/TRBV12-4
abundance: -
CDR3nt: TGTGCCAGCAGTTGGGACGGGAATTCACCCCTCCACTTT
CDR3aa: CASSWDGNSPLHF

d_gene: TRBD2
j_gene: TRBJ2-3
v_gene: TRBV7-2
abundance: few
CDR3nt: TGTGCCAGCAGCTTGAGAGCGGGAGCTAGCACAGATACGCAGTATTTT
CDR3aa: CASSLRAGASTDTQYF

d_gene: TRBD1
j_gene: TRBJ1-3
v_gene: TRBV4-1
abundance: many
CDR3nt: TGCGCCAGCAGGTTGACCGGGACAGGGCTCATTCCAACGGCTGGAAACACCATATATTTT
CDR3aa: CASRLTGTGLIPTAGNTIYF

d_gene: TRBD2
j_gene: TRBJ2-3
v_gene: TRBV2
abundance: many
CDR3nt: TGTGCCAGCACCCTCAGAGCGGGATTCTCGTATTTT
CDR3aa: CASTLRAGFSYF

d_gene: -
j_gene: TRBJ2-5
v_gene: TRBV6-2/TRBV6-3
abundance: once
CDR3nt: TGTGCCAGCACTTCTCGGCGGGATCAAGAGACCCAGTACTTC
CDR3aa: CASTSRRDQETQYF

d_gene: -
j_gene: TRBJ2-2
v_gene: TRBV18
abundance: -
CDR3nt: TGTGCCAGCTCACCCCCGTCCCGTGGTGGGATGAACACCGGGGAGCTGTTTTTT
CDR3aa: CASSPPSRGGMNTGELFF

d_gene: -
j_gene: TRBJ2-7
v_gene: TRBV6-5
abundance: few
CDR3nt: TGTGCCAGCAGAGCCCCGGGGGAGATCGAGCAGTACTTC
CDR3aa: CASRAPGEIEQYF

d_gene: -
j_gene: TRBJ1-3
v_gene: TRBV6-6
abundance: -
CDR3nt: TGTGCCAGCAGTACAATCGGGGTCTCTGGAAACACCATATATTTT
CDR3aa: CASSTIGVSGNTIYF

d_gene: TRBD2
j_gene: TRBJ2-5
v_gene: TRBV30
abundance: many
CDR3nt: TGTGCCTGGACCATGGGGCTAGCGGGAGGGGTAGAGACCCAGTACTTC
CDR3aa: CAWTMGLAGGVETQYF

d_gene: -
j_gene: TRBJ2-6
v_gene: TRBV7-2
abundance: -
CDR3nt: TGTGCCAGCAGCTTAAATGGATTGGCAGGGGCCAACGTCCTGACTTTC
CDR3aa: CASSLNGLAGANVLTF

d_gene: -
j_gene: TRBJ1-4
v_gene: TRBV5-6
abundance: many
CDR3nt: TGTGCCAGCAGCTTCTGGGGATCTGGCGAAAAACTGTTTTTT
CDR3aa: CASSFWGSGEKLFF

d_gene: TRBD1
j_gene: TRBJ1-2
v_gene: TRBV6-8
abundance: many
CDR3nt: TGTGCCAGCAGCCTGGACAGGGTTCCATCCTACACCTTC
CDR3aa: CASSLDRVPSYTF

d_gene: TRBD2
j_gene: TRBJ2-7
v_gene: TRBV27
abundance: -
CDR3nt: TGTGCCAGCGGTTCTAGCGGCTCCTACGAGCAGTACTTC
CDR3aa: CASGSSGSYEQYF

d_gene: -
j_gene: TRBJ2-3
v_gene: TRBV12-3/TRBV12-4
abundance: -
CDR3nt: TGTGCCACTTCGGATGGGGCCTTCCCCCAGGGGACGCAGTATTTT
CDR3aa: CATSDGAFPQGTQYF

d_gene: -
j_gene: TRBJ2-7
v_gene: TRBV19
abundance: -
CDR3nt: TGTGCCAGTTCCTTTCGGGACGGCCCCTACGAGCAGTACTTC
CDR3aa: CASSFRDGPYEQYF

d_gene: -
j_gene: TRBJ2-5
v_gene: TRBV10-2
abundance: many
CDR3nt: TGCGCCAGCAGTGATGTCCTTTATGGCCAAGAGACCCAGTACTTC
CDR3aa: CASSDVLYGQETQYF

d_gene: -
j_gene: TRBJ2-7
v_gene: TRBV3-1
abundance: -
CDR3nt: TGTGCCAGCAGCCAAGATCCGGGGTCCGAGCAGTACTTC
CDR3aa: CASSQDPGSEQYF

d_gene: -
j_gene: TRBJ1-2
v_gene: TRBV15
abundance: many
CDR3nt: TGTGCCACCAGCTTTCCTCCGGGACATCGGGGCTACACCTTC
CDR3aa: CATSFPPGHRGYTF

d_gene: -
j_gene: TRBJ1-2
v_gene: TRBV3-1
abundance: many
CDR3nt: TGTGCCAGCAGCCAAGAGAGAGGAAACTATGGCTACACCTTC
CDR3aa: CASSQERGNYGYTF

d_gene: -
j_gene: TRBJ1-1
v_gene: TRBV20-1
abundance: many
CDR3nt: TGCAGTGCTATTCGGACAGACACTGAAGCTTTCTTT
CDR3aa: CSAIRTDTEAFF

d_gene: -
j_gene: TRBJ1-1
v_gene: TRBV6-2/TRBV6-3
abundance: many
CDR3nt: TGTGCCAGCAGTACATACAGGGATCTGCACACTGAAGCTTTCTTT
CDR3aa: CASSTYRDLHTEAFF

d_gene: -
j_gene: TRBJ2-5
v_gene: TRBV7-2
abundance: few
CDR3nt: TGTGCCAGCAGCACCCGGACCTTCGGAGAGACCCAGTACTTC
CDR3aa: CASSTRTFGETQYF

d_gene: -
j_gene: TRBJ2-5
v_gene: TRBV7-2
abundance: few
CDR3nt: TGTGCCAGCAGCCAGGACTACCAAGAGACCCAGTACTTC
CDR3aa: CASSQDYQETQYF